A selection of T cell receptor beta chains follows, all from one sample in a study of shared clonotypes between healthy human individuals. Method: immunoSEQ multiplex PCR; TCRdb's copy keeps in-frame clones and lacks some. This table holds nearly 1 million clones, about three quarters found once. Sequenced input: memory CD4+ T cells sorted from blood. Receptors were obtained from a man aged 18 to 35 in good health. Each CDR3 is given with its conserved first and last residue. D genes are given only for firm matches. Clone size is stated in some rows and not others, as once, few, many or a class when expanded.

TGCGCCAGCAGCTTGGCGGCGGGAGTGGTCAATGAGCAGTTCTTC CASSLAAGVVNEQFF TRBD2 TRBJ2-1 once TRBV5-1
TGTGCCTGGAGTCAACAGGGGCCTAGGAATCAGCCCCAGCATTTT CAWSQQGPRNQPQHF TRBD1 TRBJ1-5 NA TRBV30
TGCGCCAGCAGCCAAGATTGGGGACTAGCGGTAGCCTACGAGCAGTACTTC CASSQDWGLAVAYEQYF TRBD2 TRBJ2-7 once TRBV4-1
TGTGCCAGCAGCCCCTATGGACAGGGGGCAGGGTATGGCTACACCTTC CASSPYGQGAGYGYTF TRBD1 TRBJ1-2 NA TRBV14
TGTGCCAGCAGATTTGACAGGGACACCGGGGAGCTGTTTTTT CASRFDRDTGELFF TRBD1 TRBJ2-2 NA TRBV6-5
TGTGCCAGCAGTGAAGCGGCAGGGAGGACCGAGCAGTACTTC CASSEAAGRTEQYF NA TRBJ2-7 NA TRBV6-1
TGCGCCAGCAGCTTGCGGACAGGGGTAAACACTGAAGCTTTCTTT CASSLRTGVNTEAFF TRBD1 TRBJ1-1 NA TRBV5-1
TGTGCCTGGAGTGGAGGCAGGGCCGGGGGTTCACCCCTCCACTTT CAWSGGRAGGSPLHF NA TRBJ1-6 few TRBV30
TGTGCCTGGAGTGACAGGGACGAGCAGTACTTC CAWSDRDEQYF NA TRBJ2-7 many TRBV30
TGTGCCTGGAGACCGTGGAGCTCCTATAATTCACCCCTCCACTTT CAWRPWSSYNSPLHF NA TRBJ1-6 NA TRBV30
TGTGCCAGCAGCTTTACAGCGACGAACACTGAAGCTTTCTTT CASSFTATNTEAFF NA TRBJ1-1 NA TRBV12-1
TGTGCCAGTAATTCGGGGAGCGGCGGGGAGCTGTTTTTT CASNSGSGGELFF NA TRBJ2-2 NA TRBV19
TGTGCCAGCAATGCGGGGGGGGCAATAGATACGCAGTATTTT CASNAGGAIDTQYF TRBD2 TRBJ2-3 NA TRBV6-6
TGTGCCAGCAGCGCCACAGGGGGGAGCGAGCAGTACTTC CASSATGGSEQYF TRBD1 TRBJ2-7 NA TRBV11-2
TGCGCCAGCAGCTTGGAGGCGCGGGGCGGGGAGCTGTTTTTT CASSLEARGGELFF NA TRBJ2-2 NA TRBV5-1
TGTGCCAGCAGCTTGCAGACAGGGGGGAACTATGGCTACACCTTC CASSLQTGGNYGYTF TRBD1 TRBJ1-2 NA TRBV5-4
TGCAGTGCTAGAGCTGGGAGTGAGCAGCTCTTC CSARAGSEQLF NA TRBJ2-1 NA TRBV20-1
TGTGCCTGGAGTAGGTTAGCGGGATCCTACGAGCAGTACTTC CAWSRLAGSYEQYF TRBD2 TRBJ2-7 NA TRBV30
TGTGCCAGCAGCTTAGTAGGAGGACAGGGCTCGATCGAGCAGTACTTC CASSLVGGQGSIEQYF TRBD1 TRBJ2-7 once TRBV11-1
TGCGCCAGCAGCCTCGGGTTTTCCTACGAGCAGTACTTC CASSLGFSYEQYF NA TRBJ2-7 NA TRBV5-1
TGCGCCAGCAAATCGCGGGAGGGCCTCAGTCATGAGCAGTTCTTC CASKSREGLSHEQFF TRBD2 TRBJ2-1 NA TRBV5-1
TGTGCCTCCACTGGAAAACTGTTTTTT CASTGKLFF NA TRBJ1-4 NA TRBV10-3
TGTGCCAGCAGCCAACAAAAGATGGGACAAGAAAAACTGTTTTTT CASSQQKMGQEKLFF NA TRBJ1-4 few TRBV4-2
TGTGCCAGCAGCTTAGACGCCCCCTCGCCGGGCCAGTACTTC CASSLDAPSPGQYF NA TRBJ2-7 NA TRBV7-9
TGTGCCAGCAGCTTAGAAAGACAAGAGACCCAGTACTTC CASSLERQETQYF NA TRBJ2-5 NA TRBV7-2
TGTGCCGGGTTCGACAGATTCTATGGCTACACCTTC CAGFDRFYGYTF NA TRBJ1-2 few TRBV19
TGTGCCAGCAGCTTGGAGCAGAGCTCCTACAATGAGCAGTTCTTC CASSLEQSSYNEQFF NA TRBJ2-1 NA TRBV13
TGCAGTGCTAGAGGAGCTTACGAGCAGTACTTC CSARGAYEQYF NA TRBJ2-7 once TRBV20-1
TGTGCCAGCAGCCAAAGACAGTCACGACAGGGTAGGAACACTGAAGCTTTCTTT CASSQRQSRQGRNTEAFF TRBD1 TRBJ1-1 NA TRBV7-9
TGTGCCAGCAGCTCCGACCCGGGGTACACTGAAGCTTTCTTT CASSSDPGYTEAFF NA TRBJ1-1 NA TRBV7-2
TGTGCCAGCTCCCGGGACAAAGAAGCTTTCTTT CASSRDKEAFF NA TRBJ1-1 NA TRBV19
TGTGCCAGCATCATACAAGTGGACAGGGCCGACAATGAGCAGTTCTTC CASIIQVDRADNEQFF TRBD1 TRBJ2-1 few TRBV7-9
TGTGCCAGCAGCGTTAATCTCCCGGGACTAGCGGGAGGAGGGGAGACCCAGTACTTC CASSVNLPGLAGGGETQYF TRBD2 TRBJ2-5 few TRBV9
TGTGCCAGCAGTGATCTAGGGTTCTCCTACGAGCAGTACTTC CASSDLGFSYEQYF NA TRBJ2-7 few TRBV2
TGTGCCAGTAGTATACAGGCGGGACTAGCGCCGAACACCGGGGAGCTGTTTTTT CASSIQAGLAPNTGELFF TRBD2 TRBJ2-2 few TRBV19
TGCGCCAGCAGTCGCGGACAGGTTCAAGAGACCCAGTACTTC CASSRGQVQETQYF TRBD1 TRBJ2-5 NA TRBV5-1
TGTGCCAGTAGCCAGGGCGTTAATGAAAAACTGTTTTTT CASSQGVNEKLFF NA TRBJ1-4 NA TRBV19
TGTGCCAGCAGCCCCCCGACTAGCGGGATAAGCGAGCAGTACTTC CASSPPTSGISEQYF TRBD2 TRBJ2-7 NA TRBV7-2
TGTGCCAGCAGGACACGGACAGGGGGAGATCAGCCCCAGCATTTT CASRTRTGGDQPQHF TRBD1 TRBJ1-5 NA TRBV27
TGTGCCAGCAGTGAATCAGGGGGCAGTTCACCCCTCCACTTT CASSESGGSSPLHF TRBD1 TRBJ1-6 few TRBV25-1
TGCGCCAGCAGCCAAGGACTAGCGGGAGGCCAAGAGACCCAGTACTTC CASSQGLAGGQETQYF TRBD2 TRBJ2-5 NA TRBV4-3
TGTGCCTGGAGTGGGTATAATTCACCCCTCCACTTT CAWSGYNSPLHF NA TRBJ1-6 NA TRBV30
TGTGCCAGCAGCCCCGGGTTTTACGAGCAGTACTTC CASSPGFYEQYF NA TRBJ2-7 NA TRBV11-2
TGTGCCAGCAGCCTGACAAAGGGCGGGAATTCACCCCTCCACTTT CASSLTKGGNSPLHF NA TRBJ1-6 NA TRBV7-3
TGTGCCACCTACAAGCTTTTAGGAAACACCATATATTTT CATYKLLGNTIYF NA TRBJ1-3 NA TRBV28
TGTGCCAGCATAGTGCGGAGCTCCTACGAGCAGTACTTC CASIVRSSYEQYF NA TRBJ2-7 NA TRBV6-1
TGTGCCACCAGCAGAGATCTCGGGACAGCCGCTAGCCCATCTTGGGAGACCCAGTACTTC CATSRDLGTAASPSWETQYF TRBD1 TRBJ2-5 once TRBV15
TGTGCCAGCAGCTCCTTTCCATCCCGAGATACGCAGTATTTT CASSSFPSRDTQYF NA TRBJ2-3 few TRBV7-3
TGTGCCAGCTCACCATACCCGGCACAGAATAATCAGCCCCAGCATTTT CASSPYPAQNNQPQHF NA TRBJ1-5 NA TRBV18
TGTGCCAGCTTCCGGGGGAAGAACACTGAAGCTTTCTTT CASFRGKNTEAFF NA TRBJ1-1 NA TRBV6-6
TGTGCCAGCAGTTACCGACAGGGTTACGAGCAGTACTTC CASSYRQGYEQYF TRBD1 TRBJ2-7 NA TRBV6-6
TGTGCCAGTAGTATTGGGGGAGGGGCCGGGGAGCTGTTTTTT CASSIGGGAGELFF TRBD2 TRBJ2-2 NA TRBV19
TGTGCCAGCTCACCAGAACAGCTTGGCGTGGTGCAGTACTTC CASSPEQLGVVQYF NA TRBJ2-7 NA TRBV18
TGTGCCAGCAGCTCCGCGATGACTAGCGGCTTCTACAATGAGCAGTTCTTC CASSSAMTSGFYNEQFF TRBD2 TRBJ2-1 NA TRBV7-9
TGCGCCAGCAGTCAAATACCCCGAGGCAACACTGAAGCTTTCTTT CASSQIPRGNTEAFF NA TRBJ1-1 NA TRBV23-1